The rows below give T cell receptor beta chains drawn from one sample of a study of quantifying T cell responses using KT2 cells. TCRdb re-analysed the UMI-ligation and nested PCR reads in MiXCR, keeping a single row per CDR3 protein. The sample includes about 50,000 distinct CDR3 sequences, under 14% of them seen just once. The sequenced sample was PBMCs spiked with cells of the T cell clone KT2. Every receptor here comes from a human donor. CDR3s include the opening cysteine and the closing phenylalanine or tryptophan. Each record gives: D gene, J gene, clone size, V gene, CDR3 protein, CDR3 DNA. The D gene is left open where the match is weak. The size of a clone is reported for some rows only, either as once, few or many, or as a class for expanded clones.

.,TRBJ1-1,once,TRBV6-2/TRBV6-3,CASSYAGIVTEAFF,TGTGCCAGCAGTTACGCAGGGATCGTCACTGAAGCTTTCTTT
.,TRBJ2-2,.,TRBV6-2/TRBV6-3,CASTLTGEGNGELFF,TGTGCCAGCACCCTCACAGGAGAGGGAAACGGGGAGCTGTTTTTT
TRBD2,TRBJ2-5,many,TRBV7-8,CASGRTSGQETQYF,TGTGCCAGCGGCCGGACTAGCGGCCAAGAGACCCAGTACTTC
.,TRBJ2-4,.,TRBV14,CASSQGAVKNIQYF,TGTGCCAGCAGCCAGGGGGCAGTCAAAAACATTCAGTACTTC
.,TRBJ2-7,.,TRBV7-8,CASSSGGYSNYEQYF,TGTGCCAGCAGCTCAGGCGGGTACTCAAACTACGAGCAGTACTTC
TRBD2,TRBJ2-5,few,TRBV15,CATSRVPAGLAGQETQYF,TGTGCCACCAGCAGAGTGCCGGCGGGACTAGCAGGCCAAGAGACCCAGTACTTC
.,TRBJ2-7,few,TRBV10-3,CAISERTYEQYF,TGTGCCATCAGTGAGAGAACCTACGAGCAGTACTTC
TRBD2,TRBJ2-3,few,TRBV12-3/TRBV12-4,CASSALAGGLTDTQYF,TGTGCCAGCAGTGCCCTAGCGGGAGGGCTCACAGATACGCAGTATTTT
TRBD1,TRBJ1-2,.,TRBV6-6,CASSYDRQGVGYGYTF,TGTGCCAGCAGTTACGATAGGCAGGGGGTCGGCTATGGCTACACCTTC
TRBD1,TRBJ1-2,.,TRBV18,CASSPSGTGSANYGYTF,TGTGCCAGCTCACCGTCCGGGACAGGGTCAGCTAACTATGGCTACACCTTC
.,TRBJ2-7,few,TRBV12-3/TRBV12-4,CASSLMGALYEQYF,TGTGCCAGCAGTTTAATGGGGGCTCTCTACGAGCAGTACTTC
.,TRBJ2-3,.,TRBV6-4,CASSGGGETDTQYF,TGTGCCAGCAGTGGAGGCGGGGAAACAGATACGCAGTATTTT
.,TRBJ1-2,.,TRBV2,CASPEAPRGYTF,TGTGCCAGTCCCGAGGCCCCTCGGGGCTACACCTTC
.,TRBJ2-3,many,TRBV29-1,CSVDDWTASDTQYF,TGCAGCGTTGACGACTGGACCGCATCCGATACGCAGTATTTT
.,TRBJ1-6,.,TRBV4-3,CASSQASWSSYNSPLHF,TGCGCCAGCAGCCAAGCGTCCTGGAGCTCCTATAATTCACCCCTCCACTTT
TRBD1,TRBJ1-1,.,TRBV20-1,CSAKSGQEVAFF,TGCAGTGCTAAATCAGGACAGGAGGTGGCTTTCTTT
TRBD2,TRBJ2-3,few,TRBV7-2,CASSRGVNSGSADTQYF,TGTGCCAGCAGCCGGGGGGTGAATAGCGGGAGTGCAGATACGCAGTATTTT
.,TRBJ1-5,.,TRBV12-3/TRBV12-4,CASSPTHFQPQHF,TGTGCCAGCAGCCCCACCCACTTTCAGCCCCAGCATTTT
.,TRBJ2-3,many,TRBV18,CASSPGEDTQYF,TGTGCCAGCTCACCAGGAGAGGATACGCAGTATTTT
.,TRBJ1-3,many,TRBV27,CASSLTPVSGHSGNTIYF,TGTGCCAGCAGTTTAACTCCCGTCTCGGGGCACTCTGGAAACACCATATATTTT
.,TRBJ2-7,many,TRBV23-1,CASSTPGRGFEQYF,TGCGCCAGCAGTACCCCGGGACGGGGGTTCGAGCAGTACTTC
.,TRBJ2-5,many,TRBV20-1,CSASRASETQETQYF,TGCAGTGCTAGTAGAGCTAGCGAAACCCAAGAGACCCAGTACTTC
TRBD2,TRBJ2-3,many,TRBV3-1,CASSRRAGLATDTQYF,TGTGCCAGCAGCCGCCGTGCGGGACTAGCTACAGATACGCAGTATTTT
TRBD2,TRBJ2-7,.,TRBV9,CASSVVAGGEQYF,TGTGCCAGCAGCGTAGTAGCGGGAGGCGAGCAGTACTTC
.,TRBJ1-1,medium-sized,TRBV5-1,CASSLGVKTEAFF,TGCGCCAGCAGCTTGGGGGTCAAGACTGAAGCTTTCTTT
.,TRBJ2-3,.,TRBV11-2,CANSLRRLGIADTQYF,TGTGCCAACAGCTTAAGGAGACTAGGGATCGCCGATACGCAGTATTTT
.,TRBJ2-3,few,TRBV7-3,CASSPQSGGADTQYF,TGTGCCAGCAGCCCACAAAGTGGGGGCGCAGATACGCAGTATTTT
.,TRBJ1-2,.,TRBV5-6,CASSLRDNYGYTF,TGTGCCAGCAGCTTGAGGGATAACTATGGCTACACCTTC
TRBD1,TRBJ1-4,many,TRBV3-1,CASSQGTRGLNEKLFF,TGTGCCAGCAGCCAAGGAACCAGGGGGCTTAATGAAAAACTGTTTTTT
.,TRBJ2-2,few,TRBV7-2,CASSNDAGKVITGELFF,TGTGCCAGCAGCAACGACGCCGGGAAAGTAATCACCGGGGAGCTGTTTTTT
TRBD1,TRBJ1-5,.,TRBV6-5,CASSYPTRKTGSRSNQPQHF,TGTGCCAGCAGTTACCCGACGAGGAAGACAGGGTCGAGGTCTAATCAGCCCCAGCATTTT
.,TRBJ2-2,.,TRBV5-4,CASSFPGVGNTGELFF,TGTGCCAGCAGCTTTCCCGGCGTTGGGAACACCGGGGAGCTGTTTTTT
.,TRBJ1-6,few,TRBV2,CASKPRGAENSPLHF,TGTGCCAGCAAACCGAGGGGGGCAGAGAATTCACCCCTCCACTTT
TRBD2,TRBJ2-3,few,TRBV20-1,CSARDPSGTHGFTDTQYF,TGCAGTGCTAGAGACCCTAGCGGGACTCACGGGTTCACAGATACGCAGTATTTT
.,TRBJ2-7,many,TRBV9,CASSVDGRSSYEQYF,TGTGCCAGCAGCGTAGACGGACGGAGCTCCTACGAGCAGTACTTC
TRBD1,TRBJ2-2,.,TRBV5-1,CASSLALGQSGGELFF,TGCGCCAGCAGCTTGGCCTTGGGACAGTCCGGAGGGGAGCTGTTTTTT
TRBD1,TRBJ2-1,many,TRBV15,CATSLGLRDRRSNEQFF,TGTGCCACCAGCCTGGGGCTCCGGGACAGACGAAGCAATGAGCAGTTCTTC
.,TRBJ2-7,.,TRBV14,CASSLAQAGYEQYF,TGTGCCAGCAGCCTAGCCCAGGCGGGTTACGAGCAGTACTTC
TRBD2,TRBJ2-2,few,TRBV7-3,CASSPQPGLAGPGELFF,TGTGCCAGCAGCCCCCAACCCGGACTAGCGGGCCCCGGGGAGCTGTTTTTT
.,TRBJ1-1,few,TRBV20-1,CSATTRGGTEAFF,TGCAGTGCTACCACTCGAGGGGGAACTGAAGCTTTCTTT
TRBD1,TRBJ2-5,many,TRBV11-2,CASSSGTGGETQYF,TGTGCCAGCAGCTCCGGGACAGGGGGAGAGACCCAGTACTTC
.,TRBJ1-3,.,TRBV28,CASRNRQGTGNTIYF,TGTGCCAGCAGGAATCGTCAAGGGACTGGAAACACCATATATTTT
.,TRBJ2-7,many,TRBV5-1,CASSPRDFYEQYF,TGCGCCAGCAGCCCCAGGGATTTCTACGAGCAGTACTTC
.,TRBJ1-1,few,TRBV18,CASSEGVVLEAFF,TGTGCCAGCTCAGAGGGGGTAGTCCTTGAAGCTTTCTTT
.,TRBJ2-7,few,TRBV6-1,CASSLATGSYEQYF,TGTGCCAGCAGTCTTGCAACAGGGAGCTACGAGCAGTACTTC
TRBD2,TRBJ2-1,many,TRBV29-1,CSVEVGTSGRMGEQFF,TGCAGCGTTGAAGTGGGGACTAGCGGGAGGATGGGGGAGCAGTTCTTC